The 23 T cell receptor beta chains given below trace back to one sample, sequenced in a study of T cells in Graves' hyperthyroidism and ophthalmopathy. RNA transcripts served as the template for amplifying TCR beta CDR3 regions. HTBI primers were used for first-round RT-PCR of the TCR CDR3. TCRdb recomputed calls from the multiplex PCR reads with MiXCR, one row per CDR3 protein. The data contain under 500,000 distinct CDR3 sequences, roughly 13% of them singletons. Material for sequencing was blood. The receptors shown here come from a man in his fifties with Graves' ophthalmopathy.

This clonotype was found many times. The V and J genes are TRBV20-1 and TRBJ2-2; D is uncertain. Germline CDR1 and CDR2: DFQATT and SNEGSKA (reference sequence). V lost 2 bases and J lost 6, with 19 bases in between. There are 16 residues in the CDR3. The CDR3 DNA is TGCAGTGCTAGAAAGGGCGGACCCATGTGGGCCGGGGAGCTGTTTTTT. Translating it yields CSARKGGPMWAGELFF.

V usage is TRBV20-1 and J usage is TRBJ2-5; D might be TRBD2 (6 bases). CDR3 length: 14 amino acids. Between the trimmed V and J ends, which lost 1 base and 4 bases, there was a span of 13 bases. The germline CDR1 and CDR2 sequences are DFQATT and SNEGSKA (reference sequence). CDR3 protein: CSARAGTAIETQYF. CDR3 coding DNA: TGCAGTGCTAGAGCCGGGACTGCCATAGAGACCCAGTACTTC.

J is TRBJ2-3 and V is TRBV29-1; D is ambiguous. V lost 4 bases, J lost 6 bases, and 5 bases lay in between. This CDR3 contains 10 residues. CDR1 is SQVTM and CDR2 is ANQGSEA in the germline V gene. The CDR3 region is CSVGRDTQYF. The CDR3, as DNA: TGCAGCGTTGGGCGGGATACGCAGTATTTT.

The DNA for the CDR3 is TGCGCCAGCAGCCAAGTGGAGGGTTCCTACAATGAGCAGTTCTTC. It specifies CASSQVEGSYNEQFF. This chain uses TRBV4-1 with TRBJ2-1; a possible D gene is TRBD2 (6 bases). V gave up 1 base and J gave up 1 base, with 8 bases separating them. The CDR3 covers 15 residues. The germline CDR1 and CDR2 sequences are MGHRA and YSYEKL.

In its sample, this clonotype was seen many times. V and J are TRBV29-1 and TRBJ1-3, with D possibly TRBD1 on 6 matching bases. Germline CDR1 SQVTM, CDR2 ANQGSEA. V was trimmed by 7 bases and J by 8 bases, leaving 18 bases between them. The CDR3 has 13 residues. CDR3 coding DNA: TGCAGCGGTCAACAGGGTAGAGCGGACACCATATATTTT. It codes for CSGQQGRADTIYF. The full variable domain, its missing parts supplied by reference TRBV29-1 and TRBJ1-3, is SAVISQKPSRDICQRGTSLTIQCQVDSQVTMMFWYRQQPGQSLTLIATANQGSEATYESGFVIDKFPISRPNLTFSTLTVSNMSPEDSSIYLCSGQQGRADTIYFGEGSWLTVV.

This clonotype was seen ten or more times. V and J are TRBV7-8 and TRBJ2-3; 8 nucleotides match TRBD1. The CDR3 covers 14 residues. The germline V gene encodes CDR1 SGHVS and CDR2 FQNEAQ. V gave up 5 bases and J gave up 5 bases; unmatched junction bases: 6. The CDR3 DNA follows: TGTGCCAGCAGCGAGGACAGGGTAGTAGATACGCAGTATTTT. It yields the protein CASSEDRVVDTQYF.

This clonotype was detected ten times or more. CDR3 sequence reads: CASSKDSGLTRVYEQYF. Here the CDR3 DNA reads TGTGCCAGCAGTAAGGACTCCGGTCTAACTCGCGTCTACGAGCAGTACTTC. The chain is built from TRBV2 and TRBJ2-7; possibly TRBD2 for D (5 bases). Germline V gives CDR1 SNHLY, CDR2 FYNNEI. Trimming removed 5 bases from V and 3 bases from J, with 23 bases in between. This CDR3 is 17 amino acids long.

The V and J genes are TRBV2 and TRBJ2-3; TRBD1 agrees at 9 bases. The CDR3 covers 16 residues. V was pared by 6 bases and J by 5 bases, with 12 bases of the junction left unmatched. CDR1 is SNHLY, CDR2 FYNNEI, per germline. Here the CDR3 reads CASSLEQGALRDTQYF. The CDR3 DNA reads TGTGCCAGCAGCTTAGAACAGGGGGCACTTCGAGATACGCAGTATTTT. Based on the CDR3 plus reference TRBV2 and TRBJ2-3, the full variable domain is EPEVTQTPSHQVTQMGQEVILRCVPISNHLYFYWYRQILGQKVEFLVSFYNNEISEKSEIFDDQFSVERPDGSNFTLKIRSTKLEDSAMYFCASSLEQGALRDTQYFGPGTRLTVL.

V gene TRBV5-8 combines with J gene TRBJ1-5; 9 bases align to TRBD1. Germline CDR1 and CDR2: SGHTS and YDEGEE. V shed 0 bases, J shed 3 bases, and the junction held 4 bases outside the gene matches. This CDR3 spans 16 amino acids. In nucleotides, the CDR3 is TGTGCCAGCAGCTTGGGGACAGGGGTGACCAATCAGCCCCAGCATTTT. Translating it yields CASSLGTGVTNQPQHF. Drawing the rest from reference TRBV5-8 and TRBJ1-5, the complete variable domain is EAGVTQSPTHLIKTRGQQATLRCSPISGHTSVYWYQQALGLGLQFLLWYDEGEERNRGNFPPRFSGRQFPNYSSELNVNALELEDSALYLCASSLGTGVTNQPQHFGDGTRLSIL.

This clonotype showed up just a few times. The chain recombines TRBV6-1 with TRBJ2-7; D gene unclear. Germline-derived CDR1 and CDR2 are MNHNS and SASEGT. V was pared by 7 bases and J by 3 bases, with 10 bases between. This CDR3 has 12 residues. The CDR3 protein is CASNAGDYEQYF. The CDR3 coding sequence is TGTGCCAGCAATGCTGGGGACTACGAGCAGTACTTC.

This clonotype showed up many times. The V gene is TRBV20-1, the J gene TRBJ2-3; D uncertain. Germline V gene sequence: CDR1 DFQATT, CDR2 SNEGSKA (reference sequence). V dropped 6 bases and J dropped 6 bases, with 19 bases sitting between them. This CDR3 comprises 14 residues. This CDR3 reads CSANPPSILDTQYF. CDR3 in DNA: TGCAGTGCAAACCCCCCTAGTATTCTCGATACGCAGTATTTT.

For this clonotype: The junction does not match germline at one end; this may be a read error. CDR3 sequence (DNA): TGCGCCAGCAGCCGCGGGAATCAGGCGAAAAATATCTTC. This translates into CASSRGNQAKNIF. The chain carries TRBV4-1 and TRBJ2-1; a possible D gene is TRBD2 (6 bases). Germline values: CDR1 MGHRA, CDR2 YSYEKL. The CDR3 consists of 13 residues.

The rearrangement joins TRBV4-1 to TRBJ2-7; no clear D. The V end lost 0 bases, the J end lost 4 bases, and 7 bases lay between the germline ends. The CDR3 is 13 residues long. In germline, CDR1 is MGHRA, CDR2 YSYEKL. CDR3 loop: CASSQEPHYEQYF. CDR3 DNA: TGCGCCAGCAGCCAAGAGCCACATTACGAGCAGTACTTC.

This clonotype was recorded at least ten times. J is TRBJ2-5 and V is TRBV18; D perhaps matches TRBD2 (5 bases). The CDR3 totals 14 residues. CDR1 is KGHSH, CDR2 LQKENI, per germline. Trimming took off 0 bases at V and 4 bases at J, with 9 bases between the two ends. The CDR3 spells CASSPPRDGETQYF. The CDR3 nucleotides read TGTGCCAGCTCACCACCCCGGGATGGAGAGACCCAGTACTTC.

This clonotype was counted at least ten times. The V gene is TRBV10-3, the J gene TRBJ2-7; D is uncertain. In germline, CDR1 is ENHRY, CDR2 SYGVKD. Trimming removed 0 bases from V and 1 base from J, with 10 bases in between. This CDR3 has 15 residues. CDR3 coding DNA: TGTGCCATCAGTGAGTCCCGAGGTTGGTCCTACGAGCAGTACTTC. Amino acid sequence: CAISESRGWSYEQYF.

This clonotype was detected many times. The chain's CDR3 is CASSLTSGSAYNEQFF. CDR3 DNA: TGTGCCAGCAGCCTCACTAGCGGGAGTGCCTACAATGAGCAGTTCTTC. This chain links TRBV11-3 with TRBJ2-1, with TRBD2 identical over 11 bases. This CDR3 is 16 amino acids long. J lost 2 bases, V lost 5 bases, and 5 bases had no gene match. From germline, CDR1 is SGHNT and CDR2 YENEEA.

This clonotype showed up just a few times. J is TRBJ2-5 and V is TRBV7-2, with D hard to call. This CDR3 comprises 11 residues. Trimming took 3 bases from V and 5 from J, leaving 4 bases between them. Germline V gene data show CDR1 as SGHTA and CDR2 as FQGNSA. CDR3 bases: TGTGCCAGCAGCTTTCCTGAGACCCAGTACTTC. Amino acid sequence: CASSFPETQYF.

This clonotype was seen many times. Possible read error: a much larger clone is one base away. The V and J genes are TRBV11-1 and TRBJ2-5, with TRBD2 matching over 10 bases. Germline values: CDR1 SGHAT, CDR2 FQDESV (reference sequence). Losses at the gene ends were 4 bases for V and 5 bases for J; bases not matched to a gene: 10. This CDR3 is 16 amino acids long. The CDR3 nucleotides are TGTGCCAGCAGCTCGGGACTAGCGAGAGAGTTCGAGACCCAGTACTTC. This gives the protein CASSSGLAREFETQYF.

This clonotype was detected many times. The chain links TRBV18 to TRBJ1-1; D not certain. The CDR3 totals 12 residues. The germline V and J ends were trimmed by 4 bases and 7 bases, with 10 bases remaining between them. The V gene's germline CDR1 is KGHSH and CDR2 LQKENI. CDR3 residues: CASSRAGGEAFF. Written as DNA, the CDR3 is TGTGCCAGCTCACGGGCTGGTGGTGAAGCTTTCTTT.

This clonotype was recorded many times. CDR3 region: CSARIGAKQETQYF. DNA of the CDR3: TGCAGTGCTAGAATCGGGGCTAAGCAAGAGACCCAGTACTTC. This chain connects TRBV20-1 to TRBJ2-5; D could derive from TRBD1 or TRBD2 (5 bases each). CDR3 length: 14 amino acids. The V end lost 2 bases, the J end lost 2 bases, and 12 bases lay between the germline ends. CDR1 is DFQATT, CDR2 SNEGSKA, per germline (reference sequence).

V gene TRBV10-3 combines with J gene TRBJ2-5; possible D gene TRBD1, 6 bases. Germline V gene lookup returns CDR1 ENHRY and CDR2 SYGVKD. The CDR3 runs 12 residues. Deletions cut 5 bases from V and 2 bases from J, with 6 bases between. The CDR3 loop reads CAISRGQETQYF. The CDR3 DNA is TGTGCCATCAGTAGGGGGCAAGAGACCCAGTACTTC.

This clonotype was detected only a few times. The chain couples TRBV3-1 to TRBJ1-6; 7 nucleotides align to TRBD1. The CDR3 loop spans 15 amino acids. J lost 9 bases, V lost 4 bases, and 9 bases had no gene match. Looked up from germline, CDR1 is LGHDT and CDR2 is YNNKEL (reference sequence). DNA for the CDR3: TGTGCCAGCAGCCGCGTGACAGGGAGGATTTCACCCCTCCACTTT. This translates into CASSRVTGRISPLHF.

This chain joins TRBV14 and TRBJ2-3, with 9 bases aligning to TRBD1. This CDR3 has 15 residues. Germline lookup yields CDR1 SGHDN and CDR2 FVKESK. V lost 6 bases, J lost 4 bases, and 8 bases stayed unmatched. The CDR3 spells CASRLGQGFPDTQYF. The CDR3, as DNA: TGTGCCAGCAGACTAGGACAGGGGTTCCCAGATACGCAGTATTTT. Using reference TRBV14 and TRBJ2-3 for the parts outside the CDR3, the full variable domain is EAGVTQFPSHSVIEKGQTVTLRCDPISGHDNLYWYRRVMGKEIKFLLHFVKESKQDESGMPNNRFLAERTGGTYSTLKVQPAELEDSGVYFCASRLGQGFPDTQYFGPGTRLTVL.